The present T cell receptor (beta chain) was sequenced within a study of blood T cells in healthy people across ages. Drawing of peripheral blood yielded ten milliliters from each donor. Extraction yielded at least 5 micrograms of total RNA per sample. Notes on the study in general: Diversity estimated from one million T cells was considered an underestimate.

Of note for this clonotype: The antigen is undetermined.

With a J-beta primer mix and a sample-barcoded 5' primer, a second PCR ran roughly 6 to 12 cycles. A single record per CDR3 protein comes from TCRdb applying MiXCR to the 5' RACE reads. Among roughly 700,000 distinct CDR3 sequences listed, roughly 49% were seen once. The V end was cut by 2 bases, the J end by 6 bases, with 9 bases between. Germline assignment: CDR1 SGDLS and CDR2 YYNGEE. CDR3 length: 13 amino acids. The sequencing sample was made of blood. J is TRBJ2-1 and V is TRBV9; tentative D call: TRBD1 (5 bases). The TCR originated in a woman aged 55-69 years in good health. The CDR3 is CASSVGQGNEQFF. Here the CDR3 DNA reads TGTGCCAGCAGCGTTGGCCAGGGCAATGAGCAGTTCTTC.